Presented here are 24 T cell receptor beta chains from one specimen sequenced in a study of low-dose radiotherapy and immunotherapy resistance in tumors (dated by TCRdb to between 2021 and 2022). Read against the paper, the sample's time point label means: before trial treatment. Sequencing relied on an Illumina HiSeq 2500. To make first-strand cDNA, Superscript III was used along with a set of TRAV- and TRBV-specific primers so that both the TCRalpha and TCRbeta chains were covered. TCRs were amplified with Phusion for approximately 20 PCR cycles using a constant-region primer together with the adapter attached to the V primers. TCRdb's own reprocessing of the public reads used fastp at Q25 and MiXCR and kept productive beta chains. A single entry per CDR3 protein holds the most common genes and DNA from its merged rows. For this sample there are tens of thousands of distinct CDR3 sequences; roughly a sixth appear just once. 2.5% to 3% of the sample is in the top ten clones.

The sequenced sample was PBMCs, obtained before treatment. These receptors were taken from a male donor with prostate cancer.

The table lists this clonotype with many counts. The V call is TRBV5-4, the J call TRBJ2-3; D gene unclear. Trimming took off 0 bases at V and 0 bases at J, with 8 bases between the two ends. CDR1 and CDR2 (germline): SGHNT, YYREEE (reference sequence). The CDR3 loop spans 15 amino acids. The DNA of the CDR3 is TGTGCCAGCAGCTTGGAGATAGCTAGCACAGATACGCAGTATTTT. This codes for CASSLEIASTDTQYF.

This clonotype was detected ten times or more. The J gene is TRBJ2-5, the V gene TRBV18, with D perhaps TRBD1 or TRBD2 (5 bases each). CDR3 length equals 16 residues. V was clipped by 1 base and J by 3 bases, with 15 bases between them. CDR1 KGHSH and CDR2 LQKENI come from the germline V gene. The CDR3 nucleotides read TGTGCCAGCTCACCACTTTCAGGGAGCTTTAAAGAGACCCAGTACTTC. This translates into CASSPLSGSFKETQYF.

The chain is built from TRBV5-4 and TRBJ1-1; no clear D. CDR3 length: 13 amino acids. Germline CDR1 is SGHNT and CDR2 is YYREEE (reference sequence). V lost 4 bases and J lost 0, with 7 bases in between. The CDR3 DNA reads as TGTGCCAGCAGCCCAAGGGTGAACACTGAAGCTTTCTTT. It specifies CASSPRVNTEAFF.

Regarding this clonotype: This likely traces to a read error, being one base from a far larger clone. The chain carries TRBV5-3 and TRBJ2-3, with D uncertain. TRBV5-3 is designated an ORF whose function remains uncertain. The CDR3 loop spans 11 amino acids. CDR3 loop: CASSRTDTKYF. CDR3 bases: TGTGCCAGCAGCAGAACAGATACGAAGTATTTT.

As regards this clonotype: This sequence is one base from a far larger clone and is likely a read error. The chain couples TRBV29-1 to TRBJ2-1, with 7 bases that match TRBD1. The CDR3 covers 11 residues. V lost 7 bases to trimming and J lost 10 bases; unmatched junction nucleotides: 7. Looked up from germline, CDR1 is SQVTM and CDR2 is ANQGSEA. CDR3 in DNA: TGCAGCGCGGGACAGACCTACGAGCAGTTCTTC. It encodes CSAGQTYEQFF.

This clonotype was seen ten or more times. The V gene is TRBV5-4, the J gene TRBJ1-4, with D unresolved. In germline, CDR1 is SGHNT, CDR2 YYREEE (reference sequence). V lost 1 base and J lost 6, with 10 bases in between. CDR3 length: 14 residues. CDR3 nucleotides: TGTGCCAGCAGCTTGTCACCCAACTATGAAAAACTGTTTTTT. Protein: CASSLSPNYEKLFF.

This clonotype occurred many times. CDR3 sequence: CASSHLGGPGELFF. The CDR3 DNA follows: TGTGCCAGCAGCCACCTGGGGGGCCCCGGGGAGCTGTTTTTT. This sequence joins TRBV3-1 and TRBJ2-2; D tentatively fits TRBD1 or TRBD2 (6 bases each). Trimming left V 3 bases short and J 6 bases short, with 11 bases between. The CDR3 sequence is 14 residues long. Germline loops: CDR1 LGHDT, CDR2 YNNKEL (reference sequence).

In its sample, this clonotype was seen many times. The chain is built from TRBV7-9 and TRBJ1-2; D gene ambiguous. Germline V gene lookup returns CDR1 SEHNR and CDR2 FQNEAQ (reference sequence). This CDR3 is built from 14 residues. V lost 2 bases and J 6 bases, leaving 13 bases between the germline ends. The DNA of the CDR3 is TGTGCCAGCAGCTTATCGGTGTCGGTGGATGGCTACACCTTC. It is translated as CASSLSVSVDGYTF. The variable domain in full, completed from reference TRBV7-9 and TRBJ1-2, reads DTGVSQNPRHKITKRGQNVTFRCDPISEHNRLYWYRQTLGQGPEFLTYFQNEAQLEKSRLLSDRFSAERPKGSFSTLEIQRTEQGDSAMYLCASSLSVSVDGYTFGSGTRLTVV.

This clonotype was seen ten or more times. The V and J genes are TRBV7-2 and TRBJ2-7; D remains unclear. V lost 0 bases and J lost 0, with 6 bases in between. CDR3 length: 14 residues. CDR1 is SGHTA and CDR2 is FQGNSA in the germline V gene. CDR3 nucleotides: TGTGCCAGCAGCTTAGCCCAAAGCTCCTACGAGCAGTACTTC. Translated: CASSLAQSSYEQYF.

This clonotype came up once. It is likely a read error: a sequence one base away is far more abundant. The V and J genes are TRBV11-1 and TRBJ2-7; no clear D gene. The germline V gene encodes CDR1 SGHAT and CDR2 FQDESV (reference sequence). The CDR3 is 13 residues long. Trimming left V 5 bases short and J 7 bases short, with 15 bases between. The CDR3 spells CASSGGYYNEQYF. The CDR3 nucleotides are TGTGCCAGCAGCGGCGGATACTACAATGAGCAGTACTTC.

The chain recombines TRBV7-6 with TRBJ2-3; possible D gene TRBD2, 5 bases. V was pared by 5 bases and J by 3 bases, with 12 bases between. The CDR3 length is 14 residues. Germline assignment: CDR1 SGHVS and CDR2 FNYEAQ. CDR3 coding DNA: TGTGCCAGCAGCCCCGCGGGCGGGACAGATACGCAGTATTTT. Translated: CASSPAGGTDTQYF. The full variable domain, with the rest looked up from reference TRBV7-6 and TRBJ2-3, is GAGVSQSPRYKVTKRGQDVALRCDPISGHVSLYWYRQALGQGPEFLTYFNYEAQQDKSGLPNDRFSAERPEGSISTLTIQRTEQRDSAMYRCASSPAGGTDTQYFGPGTRLTVL.

DNA for the CDR3: TGTGCCAGCAGTTACTCGCCCCCCGGACAGGGAGTTGACGAGCAGTACTTC. Its protein is CASSYSPPGQGVDEQYF. This chain uses TRBV6-5 with TRBJ2-7, with TRBD1 matching 8 bases. CDR1 MNHEY and CDR2 SVGAGI come from the germline V gene. The CDR3 sequence is 17 residues long. With 0 bases clipped from V and 5 bases from J, the junction kept 12 bases outside the gene matches.

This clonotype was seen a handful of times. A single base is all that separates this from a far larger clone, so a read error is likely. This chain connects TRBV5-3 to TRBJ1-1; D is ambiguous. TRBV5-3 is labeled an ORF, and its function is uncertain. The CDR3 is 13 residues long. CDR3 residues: CASSWTVNTEAFF. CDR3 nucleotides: TGTGCCAGCAGCTGGACGGTGAACACTGAAGCTTTCTTT.

CDR3 amino acids: CASSSEGQRINEQFF. Written as DNA, the CDR3 is TGTGCCAGCAGCAGTGAGGGACAGAGGATCAATGAGCAGTTCTTC. The V call is TRBV11-3, the J call TRBJ2-1; 7 bases fit TRBD1. The CDR3 length is 15 residues. The V gene end was trimmed by 5 bases and the J gene end by 6 bases; junction bases not matched to a gene: 10. Germline values: CDR1 SGHNT, CDR2 YENEEA.

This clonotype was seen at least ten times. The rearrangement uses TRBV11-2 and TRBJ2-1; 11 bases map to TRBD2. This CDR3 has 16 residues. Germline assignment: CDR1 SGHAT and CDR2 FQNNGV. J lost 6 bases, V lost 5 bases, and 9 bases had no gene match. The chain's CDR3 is CASSHGGLAGGNEQFF. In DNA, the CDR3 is TGTGCCAGCAGCCACGGCGGGCTAGCGGGGGGCAATGAGCAGTTCTTC.

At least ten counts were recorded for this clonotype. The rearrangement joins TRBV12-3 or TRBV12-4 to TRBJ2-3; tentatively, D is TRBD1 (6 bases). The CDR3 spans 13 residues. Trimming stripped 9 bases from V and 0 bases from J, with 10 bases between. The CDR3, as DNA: TGTGCCAGTGGGGGCCTTAGCACAGATACGCAGTATTTT. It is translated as CASGGLSTDTQYF.

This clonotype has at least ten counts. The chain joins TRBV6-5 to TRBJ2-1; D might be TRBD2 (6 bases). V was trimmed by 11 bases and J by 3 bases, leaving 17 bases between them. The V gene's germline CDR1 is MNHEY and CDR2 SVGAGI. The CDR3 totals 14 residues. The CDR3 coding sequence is TGTGCCGGAACCGGGACTGAGTACTACAATGAGCAGTTCTTC. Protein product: CAGTGTEYYNEQFF.

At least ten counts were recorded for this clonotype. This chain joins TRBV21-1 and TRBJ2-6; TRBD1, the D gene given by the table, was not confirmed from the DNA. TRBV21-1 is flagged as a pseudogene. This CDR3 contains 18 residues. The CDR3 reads CASSLGQGWPSGANVLTF. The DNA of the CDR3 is TGTGCCAGCAGCCTCGGACAGGGTTGGCCTTCTGGGGCCAACGTCCTGACTTTC.

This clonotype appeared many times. CDR3 DNA sequence: TGTGCCAGCACCCGGACGGGGACGAACACTGAAGCTTTCTTT. This gives the protein CASTRTGTNTEAFF. The J gene is TRBJ1-1, the V gene TRBV7-9; D is perhaps TRBD1 (5 bases). Germline V lookup: CDR1 SEHNR, CDR2 FQNEAQ (reference sequence). Trimming left V 7 bases short and J 1 base short, with 13 bases between. The CDR3 length is 14 residues.

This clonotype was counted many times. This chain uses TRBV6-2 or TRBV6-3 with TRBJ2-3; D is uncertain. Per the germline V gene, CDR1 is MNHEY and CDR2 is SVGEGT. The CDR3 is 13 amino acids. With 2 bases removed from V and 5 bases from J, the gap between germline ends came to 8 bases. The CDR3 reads CASSYQAGDTQYF. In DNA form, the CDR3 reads TGTGCCAGCAGTTACCAAGCAGGAGATACGCAGTATTTT.

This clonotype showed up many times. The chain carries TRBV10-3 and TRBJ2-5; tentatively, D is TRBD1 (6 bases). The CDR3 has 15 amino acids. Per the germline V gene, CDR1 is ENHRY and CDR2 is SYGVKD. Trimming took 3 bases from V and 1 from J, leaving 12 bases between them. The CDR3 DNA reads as TGTGCCATCAGTGAAGAAGGGGGTTTCCAAGAGACCCAGTACTTC. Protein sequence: CAISEEGGFQETQYF.

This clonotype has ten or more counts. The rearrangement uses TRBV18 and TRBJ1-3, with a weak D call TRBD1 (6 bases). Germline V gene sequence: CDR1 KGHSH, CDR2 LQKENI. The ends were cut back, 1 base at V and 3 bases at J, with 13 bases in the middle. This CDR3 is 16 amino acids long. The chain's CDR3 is CASSPQVGALGNTIYF. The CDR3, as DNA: TGTGCCAGCTCACCACAGGTGGGGGCGCTTGGAAACACCATATATTTT.

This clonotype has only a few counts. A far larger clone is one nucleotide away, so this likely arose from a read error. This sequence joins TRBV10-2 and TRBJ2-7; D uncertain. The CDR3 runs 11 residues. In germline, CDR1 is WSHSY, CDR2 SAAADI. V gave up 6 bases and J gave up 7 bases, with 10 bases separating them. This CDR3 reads CASSRNNEQYF. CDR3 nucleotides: TGCGCCAGCAGCCGGAACAATGAGCAGTACTTC.

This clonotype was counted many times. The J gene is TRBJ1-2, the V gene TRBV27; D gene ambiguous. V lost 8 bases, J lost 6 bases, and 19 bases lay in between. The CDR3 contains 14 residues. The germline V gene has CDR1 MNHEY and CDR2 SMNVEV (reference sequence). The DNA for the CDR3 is TGTGCCAGCTGCAGACGGGGTTTCGGAGATGGCTACACCTTC. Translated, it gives CASCRRGFGDGYTF.